This TCR beta chain was identified in a study of spatial heterogeneity in lung cancer. Time point noted: sample taken at primary tumor resection. Without sorting, whole RNA was sequenced from tumor, nontumor lung or frozen PBMC. Every individual TCR cDNA molecule carried its own unique molecular identifier, which allowed correction of PCR and sequencing errors. TCRdb redid the calling of the 5' RACE reads with MiXCR, one entry per CDR3 protein. The sample holds approximately 92,000 distinct CDR3 sequences; about 12% are singletons and the top ten take over 40%. The CDR3 loop spans 15 amino acids. Germline lookup yields CDR1 MDHEN and CDR2 SYDVKM. Trimming pared 7 bases from V and 3 bases from J, leaving 16 bases between. This clonotype was seen only a few times.

The chain has TRBV28 and TRBJ1-5; D may be TRBD1 (5 bases). This sample comprised PBMCs, obtained at surgery. The origin of this receptor is a male donor with early-stage non-small cell lung cancer. The CDR3 nucleotides read TGTGCCAGCACACAGGCGGAGGGCCTCAATCAGCCCCAGCATTTT. Protein product: CASTQAEGLNQPQHF.